This is a list of T cell receptor beta chains from one sample in a study of T cells after somatic rescue of genetic block. The repertoire was sequenced with immunoSEQ multiplex PCR; TCRdb's copy has only in-frame clones and lacks some. The data contain some 68,000 clones, about nine tenths of them singletons. Sequenced material: peripheral blood mononuclear cells (PBMCs). The receptor set was obtained from a man younger than 45. CDR3s include the opening cysteine and the closing phenylalanine or tryptophan. Each record gives: CDR3 DNA, CDR3 protein, V gene, J gene, D gene, clone size. D genes are given only for firm matches. Clone size appears in some rows only: once, few, many, or a class for an expanded clone.

DNA: TGTGCCAGCTCACCGGTGGACTCCTACGAGCAGTACTTC
CDR3: CASSPVDSYEQYF
V: TRBV18
J: TRBJ2-7
D: .
size: .

DNA: TGTGCCAGCAGTTTATTCAGGGTGAACACCGGGGAGCTGTTTTTT
CDR3: CASSLFRVNTGELFF
V: TRBV28
J: TRBJ2-2
D: .
size: few

DNA: TGTGCCAGCAGGGGCAGGGGTGGCACTGAAGCTTTCTTT
CDR3: CASRGRGGTEAFF
V: TRBV2
J: TRBJ1-1
D: .
size: .

DNA: TGTGCCACCAGCCCCGGTTCTCGAGCAAATCAAGAGACCCAGTACTTC
CDR3: CATSPGSRANQETQYF
V: TRBV15
J: TRBJ2-5
D: .
size: once

DNA: TGTGCCAGCAGTTACGGGACAGTCGACACCGGGGAGCTGTTTTTT
CDR3: CASSYGTVDTGELFF
V: TRBV6-5
J: TRBJ2-2
D: TRBD1
size: .

DNA: TGTGCCAGCAGTCAAGGGACTAGCGGGCGTATTTCTGGGAGCTCCTACGAGCAGTACTTC
CDR3: CASSQGTSGRISGSSYEQYF
V: TRBV28
J: TRBJ2-7
D: TRBD2
size: once

DNA: TGTGCCAGCAGTCCCAACAGGGGGGGCAGCTCCTACAATGAGCAGTTCTTC
CDR3: CASSPNRGGSSYNEQFF
V: TRBV27
J: TRBJ2-1
D: .
size: once

DNA: TGTGCCAGCAGCTTATCAGGGCAGGGTAATTCACCCCTCCACTTT
CDR3: CASSLSGQGNSPLHF
V: TRBV7-6
J: TRBJ1-6
D: .
size: .

DNA: TGCGCCAGCAGCGGGACTAGCAGAGAGACCCAGTACTTC
CDR3: CASSGTSRETQYF
V: TRBV5-1
J: TRBJ2-5
D: TRBD2
size: .

DNA: TGTGCCACCAGCAGAGATACGGGACAGGGCCCCTCGGATGAGCAGTTCTTC
CDR3: CATSRDTGQGPSDEQFF
V: TRBV15
J: TRBJ2-1
D: TRBD1
size: few

DNA: TGTGCCACCAGCAGAGGAGTAGCGGGGTACCAAGAGACCCAGTACTTC
CDR3: CATSRGVAGYQETQYF
V: TRBV15
J: TRBJ2-5
D: TRBD2
size: .

DNA: TGTGCCAGCGGCAGGGTCTCCTACGAGCAGTACTTC
CDR3: CASGRVSYEQYF
V: TRBV2
J: TRBJ2-7
D: .
size: .

DNA: TGCGCCAGCACCTTCCGGACGGTCACTGAAGCTTTCTTT
CDR3: CASTFRTVTEAFF
V: TRBV10-1
J: TRBJ1-1
D: .
size: few

DNA: TGTGCCACCAGCAGAGATGAGGAGGAAGCTTTCTTT
CDR3: CATSRDEEEAFF
V: TRBV15
J: TRBJ1-1
D: .
size: .

DNA: TGTGCCAGCAGCCCAAACGGGGGGACTACTACTGAAAAACTGTTTTTT
CDR3: CASSPNGGTTTEKLFF
V: TRBV7-9
J: TRBJ1-4
D: .
size: once

DNA: TGTGCCAGCAGGGACAGGGGCGGAAAAGAGACCCAGTACTTC
CDR3: CASRDRGGKETQYF
V: TRBV6-5
J: TRBJ2-5
D: TRBD1
size: .

DNA: TGTGCCAGCAGGGGCGACAGGGAAAACACTGAAGCTTTCTTT
CDR3: CASRGDRENTEAFF
V: TRBV6-1
J: TRBJ1-1
D: TRBD1
size: .